These 25 T cell receptor beta chains were all obtained from the same sample, sequenced in a study of blood T cell repertoires in COVID-19. Sequenced by immunoSEQ multiplex PCR; TCRdb stores in-frame clones only, minus some. The data hold 100,000 to 150,000 clones, with around four fifths observed a single time. The specimen was PBMCs or T cells enriched from blood (not recorded which). The receptor set was obtained from a man aged 40-55 years with acute COVID-19.

The V gene is TRBV19, the J gene TRBJ1-1; D ambiguous. Germline values: CDR1 LNHDA, CDR2 SQIVND (reference sequence). The length of the CDR3 is 13 residues. Trimming cost V 3 bases and J 5 bases, with 10 bases left between them. The CDR3 region is CASSIERETEAFF. In DNA, the CDR3 is TGTGCCAGTAGTATCGAGAGGGAAACTGAAGCTTTCTTT.

The J gene is TRBJ2-1, the V gene TRBV19; D not certain. V shed 3 bases and J shed 2 bases, with 5 bases lying between them. Germline V gives CDR1 LNHDA, CDR2 SQIVND (reference sequence). The CDR3 contains 13 residues. The CDR3 DNA sequence: TGTGCCAGTAGTATCTCCGCCTACAATGAGCAGTTCTTC. Its protein product is CASSISAYNEQFF.

The chain links TRBV25-1 to TRBJ2-5; no clear D. This CDR3 is 14 amino acids long. The V end was cut by 4 bases, the J end by 2 bases, with 11 bases between. Germline V gene data show CDR1 as MGHDK and CDR2 as SYGVNS. This chain's CDR3 is CASSVMGHQETQYF. The CDR3 DNA is TGTGCCAGCAGTGTAATGGGCCATCAAGAGACCCAGTACTTC. The full variable domain, its missing parts supplied by reference TRBV25-1 and TRBJ2-5, is EADIYQTPRYLVIGTGKKITLECSQTMGHDKMYWYQQDPGMELHLIHYSYGVNSTEKGDLSSESTVSRIRTEHFPLTLESARPSHTSQYLCASSVMGHQETQYFGPGTRLLVL.

V is TRBV5-4 and J is TRBJ2-2, with 7 bases aligning to TRBD1. Germline V gene data show CDR1 as SGHNT and CDR2 as YYREEE (reference sequence). Losses at the gene ends were 4 bases for V and 6 bases for J; bases not matched to a gene: 9. The CDR3 has 15 amino acids. The CDR3 DNA reads TGTGCCAGCAGCCCGAGGGACAGCCCCCCCGGGGAGCTGTTTTTT. It codes for CASSPRDSPPGELFF.

The chain links TRBV6-5 to TRBJ2-5; 10 nucleotides agree with TRBD1. The length of the CDR3 is 15 residues. In germline, CDR1 is MNHEY, CDR2 SVGAGI. With 3 bases clipped from V and 3 bases from J, the junction kept 4 bases outside the gene matches. CDR3 sequence: CASSYPGTGEETQYF. The CDR3 coding sequence is TGTGCCAGCAGTTATCCCGGGACAGGGGAAGAGACCCAGTACTTC.

The V and J genes are TRBV5-4 and TRBJ2-7; 11 nucleotides line up with TRBD2. This CDR3 has 16 amino acids. V was clipped by 6 bases and J by 2 bases; unmatched bases: 10. CDR1 is SGHNT, CDR2 YYREEE, per germline (reference sequence). The DNA for the CDR3 is TGTGCCAGCAATTTTGGCGGTAGCGGGGGGGCCTACGAGCAGTACTTC. This encodes CASNFGGSGGAYEQYF.

With respect to this clone: This likely comes from a read error, as the CDR3 has no conserved phenylalanine or tryptophan at its end. The chain uses TRBV12-3 or TRBV12-4 and TRBJ1-6, with unresolved D. This CDR3 contains 12 residues. V was cut by 3 bases and J by 8 bases, with 5 bases left in between. The CDR3 nucleotides read TGTGCCAGCAGTTTCGGTGATTCACCCCTCCACCTT. This encodes CASSFGDSPLHL.

The chain recombines TRBV4-2 with TRBJ2-3; TRBD2 matches at 9 bases. Trimming at V came to 0 bases and at J to 8 bases, leaving 3 bases not matched to a gene. This CDR3 spans 14 amino acids. Germline CDR1 reads LGHNA; CDR2 reads YNFKEQ. For the CDR3, the DNA is TGTGCCAGCAGCCAAGATCAGACTAGCGGTACGCAGTATTTT. Translation gives CASSQDQTSGTQYF.

V usage is TRBV7-8 and J usage is TRBJ1-5, with a weak D call TRBD1 (5 bases). V lost 8 bases, J lost 0 bases, and 17 bases lay in between. The CDR3 has 16 residues. Germline CDR1 SGHVS, CDR2 FQNEAQ. The CDR3 region is CASGQDTGYSNQPQHF. CDR3 DNA sequence: TGTGCCAGCGGCCAAGATACAGGTTATAGCAATCAGCCCCAGCATTTT.

V and J are TRBV11-3 and TRBJ2-7; a weak D match, TRBD2 (5 bases). Trimming removed 0 bases at V and 6 bases at J, with 12 bases between. This CDR3 contains 14 residues. Per germline, CDR1 SGHNT and CDR2 YENEEA. The CDR3 spells CASSLEYRGSEQYF. The DNA for the CDR3 is TGTGCCAGCAGCTTAGAATATAGAGGGAGCGAGCAGTACTTC.

The V gene is TRBV6-5, the J gene TRBJ2-7, with TRBD2 matching over 14 bases. This CDR3 comprises 15 residues. Looked up from germline, CDR1 is MNHEY and CDR2 is SVGAGI. J lost 3 bases, V lost 3 bases, and 1 base had no gene match. The CDR3 DNA sequence: TGTGCCAGCAGTTATGGGACTAGCGGGGGCTACGAGCAGTACTTC. Protein: CASSYGTSGGYEQYF.

This clone has a handful of counts. This rearrangement joins TRBV7-8 to TRBJ1-3, with unresolved D. In germline, CDR1 is SGHVS, CDR2 FQNEAQ. This CDR3 comprises 16 residues. V was clipped by 1 base and J by 0 bases, with 10 bases between them. CDR3 in amino acids: CASSLGFSSSGNTIYF. The CDR3 bases are TGTGCCAGCAGCTTAGGTTTCTCCAGCTCTGGAAACACCATATATTTT.

The V gene is TRBV29-1, the J gene TRBJ2-1, with 13 nucleotides matching TRBD2. The CDR3 is 14 residues long. CDR1 and CDR2 from the germline V gene are SQVTM and ANQGSEA. J was trimmed by 5 bases and V by 4 bases; bases with no gene match: 2. The CDR3 region is CSVGGLAGDNEQFF. The CDR3 DNA reads as TGCAGCGTTGGCGGACTAGCGGGGGACAATGAGCAGTTCTTC.

This chain links TRBV27 with TRBJ2-4, with 10 bases that match TRBD2. Germline CDR1 MNHEY, CDR2 SMNVEV (reference sequence). This CDR3 comprises 19 residues. The V segment lost 5 bases and the J segment 1 base; nucleotides outside the gene matches: 14. CDR3 residues: CASSPDLAGGRGAKNIQYF. The DNA of the CDR3 is TGTGCCAGCAGTCCCGATTTAGCGGGAGGCAGGGGGGCCAAAAACATTCAGTACTTC.

V usage is TRBV5-1 and J usage is TRBJ2-2; 10 bases are shared with TRBD2. This CDR3 has 16 residues. The junction had 5 bases not matched to a gene; V was cut back by 0 bases and J by 6 bases. The V gene's germline CDR1 is SGHRS and CDR2 YFSETQ. The CDR3 protein is CASSLEPAGGPGELFF. CDR3 coding DNA: TGCGCCAGCAGCTTGGAACCAGCGGGGGGGCCCGGGGAGCTGTTTTTT. The full variable domain, with the rest looked up from reference TRBV5-1 and TRBJ2-2, is KAGVTQTPRYLIKTRGQQVTLSCSPISGHRSVSWYQQTPGQGLQFLFEYFSETQRNKGNFPGRFSGRQFSNSRSEMNVSTLELGDSALYLCASSLEPAGGPGELFFGEGSRLTVL.

The DNA for the CDR3 is TGTGCCAGCAGTTTGGCCTCCCGGGAGGGGGCTGAAGCTTTCTTT. Translation: CASSLASREGAEAFF. J is TRBJ1-1 and V is TRBV6-5; weak D call: TRBD1 (6 bases). The CDR3 extends over 15 amino acids. Trimming cost V 4 bases and J 6 bases, with 18 bases left between them. Germline V gives CDR1 MNHEY, CDR2 SVGAGI.

The chain has TRBV28 and TRBJ1-2; unclear D gene. The CDR3 extends over 11 amino acids. Germline V lookup: CDR1 MDHEN, CDR2 SYDVKM. Trimming took off 2 bases at V and 7 bases at J, with 5 bases between the two ends. CDR3 DNA sequence: TGTGCCAGCAGTTTACGGGTTGGCTACACCTTC. This codes for CASSLRVGYTF.

CDR3 protein: CASSLVSYTGELFF. CDR3 DNA: TGTGCCAGCAGCTTAGTTTCGTACACCGGGGAGCTGTTTTTT. The chain is built from TRBV7-2 and TRBJ2-2; D uncertain. The CDR3 runs 14 residues. Germline V lookup: CDR1 SGHTA, CDR2 FQGNSA. V was cut by 1 base and J by 3 bases, with 6 bases left in between.

The genes are TRBV28 and TRBJ1-4; no reliable D call. Trimming removed 2 bases at V and 3 bases at J, with 7 bases between. Per the germline V gene, CDR1 is MDHEN and CDR2 is SYDVKM. This CDR3 spans 14 amino acids. The CDR3 is CASSLSGANEKLFF. As DNA, the CDR3 is TGTGCCAGCAGTTTAAGCGGGGCTAATGAAAAACTGTTTTTT.

The CDR3 DNA follows: TGCGCCAGCAGTGAAGCTAGCGGGAGGGGTCCCGGGGAGCTGTTTTTT. Amino acids: CASSEASGRGPGELFF. This chain links TRBV10-1 with TRBJ2-2; 12 bases are a match to TRBD2. Per germline, CDR1 WNHNN and CDR2 SYGVQD (reference sequence). V trimming: 3 bases; J trimming: 6 bases; junction bases outside the gene matches: 5. The CDR3 runs 16 residues.

This chain connects TRBV15 to TRBJ2-5; TRBD1 aligns across 8 bases. Trimming took 3 bases from V and 4 from J; bases not matched to a gene: 4. The CDR3 consists of 14 residues. Germline V CDR1 and CDR2: LNHNV, YYDKDF (reference sequence). CDR3 DNA: TGTGCCACCAGCAGGGACAGGGTTGGAGAGACCCAGTACTTC. Translated: CATSRDRVGETQYF.

This chain links TRBV3-1 (or the pseudogene TRBV3-2) with TRBJ2-7, with a possible D match to TRBD2 (5 bases). V was pared by 4 bases and J by 11 bases, with 21 bases between. Germline lookup yields CDR1 LGHDT and CDR2 YNNKEL (reference sequence). The CDR3 has 14 residues. The CDR3 coding sequence is TGTGCCAGCAGCCCCCGGGGAGCGTCCTCGAGGGAGTACTTC. Encoded protein: CASSPRGASSREYF.

The V call is TRBV7-3, the J call TRBJ2-2; D not resolved. V lost 5 bases and J 1 base, leaving 11 bases between the germline ends. This CDR3 is built from 15 residues. Germline V lookup: CDR1 SGHTA, CDR2 FQGTGA. Written as DNA, the CDR3 is TGTGCCAGCAGCCAACAGACATTGAACACCGGGGAGCTGTTTTTT. This encodes CASSQQTLNTGELFF.

This clone was seen more than once but under ten times. The rearrangement uses TRBV5-1 and TRBJ1-2; 11 nucleotides line up with TRBD1. Germline values: CDR1 SGHRS, CDR2 YFSETQ. This CDR3 is 14 amino acids long. The trim removed 4 bases at V and 7 bases at J, leaving 6 bases unmatched. The CDR3 sequence is CASSRGQGEGGYTF. The CDR3 DNA sequence: TGCGCCAGCAGCCGGGGACAGGGGGAGGGTGGCTACACCTTC.

This clone appeared a single time. J is TRBJ1-1 and V is TRBV30; tentatively, D is TRBD1 (5 bases). CDR3 length: 14 residues. V dropped 5 bases and J dropped 7 bases, with 20 bases sitting between them. Germline V CDR1 and CDR2: GTSNPN, SVGIG (reference sequence). The CDR3 loop reads CAWGPLGVAGEAFF. DNA of the CDR3: TGTGCCTGGGGTCCCTTAGGGGTTGCAGGTGAAGCTTTCTTT.